What follows are 23 T cell receptor beta chains derived from one specimen sequenced in a study of T cell changes during pregnancy in multiple sclerosis (dated by TCRdb to between 2019 and 2020). The library came from the immunoSEQ multiplex PCR assay. Imported from immuneACCESS, the table was reduced by TCRdb to in-frame sequences with V and J called. These copies leave out some clones; in studies compared against another copy, an unresolved V gene accounts for under half, and the cause of the remainder is not known. The sample contains 50,000 to 60,000 clones, roughly 90% of them found a single time. The ten largest clones take up about 0.18% of the sample. Source: CD4+ T cells from peripheral blood mononuclear cells, taken after pregnancy. These receptors were obtained from a female donor in good health, enrolled as a control in a pregnancy study.

CDR3 protein: CASSGQVAYGYTF. The DNA for the CDR3 is TGTGCCAGCAGTGGACAGGTTGCATATGGCTACACCTTC. The V call is TRBV6-5, the J call TRBJ1-2, with 7 bases that match TRBD1. Trimming cost V 5 bases and J 5 bases; bases outside gene matches: 5. The germline V gene encodes CDR1 MNHEY and CDR2 SVGAGI. The CDR3 extends over 13 amino acids.

The gene calls are TRBV5-4 and TRBJ1-1; TRBD1 matches at 7 bases. Germline lookup yields CDR1 SGHNT and CDR2 YYREEE (reference sequence). The V gene end was trimmed by 3 bases and the J gene end by 1 base; junction bases not matched to a gene: 3. There are 14 residues in the CDR3. The CDR3 nucleotides are TGTGCCAGCAGCTCGGGACAGTCGAACACTGAAGCTTTCTTT. Its translation is CASSSGQSNTEAFF.

CDR3: CASSLAYWGGLAPGNTQYF. CDR3 bases: TGTGCCAGCAGCTTAGCATACTGGGGGGGACTAGCGCCCGGAAATACGCAGTATTTT. This rearrangement joins TRBV11-1 to TRBJ2-3, with 10 bases identical to TRBD2. The germline CDR1 and CDR2 sequences are SGHAT and FQDESV (reference sequence). The junction had 16 bases not matched to a gene; V was cut back by 0 bases and J by 7 bases. The CDR3 length is 19 residues.

The rearrangement links TRBV9 to TRBJ2-5, with TRBD1 matching 7 bases. The CDR3 runs 14 residues. Germline CDR1 SGDLS, CDR2 YYNGEE. V shed 0 bases and J 7 bases; nucleotides not matched to a gene: 6. The DNA for the CDR3 is TGTGCCAGCAGCGTAGGAGGACAGGACGGGACCCAGTACTTC. Protein sequence: CASSVGGQDGTQYF.

The chain couples TRBV5-6 to TRBJ1-6; D is possibly TRBD1 (5 bases). There are 13 residues in the CDR3. The germline gives CDR1 SGHDT, CDR2 YYEEEE. Trimming shortened V by 7 bases and J by 9 bases, and 14 bases separated the two germline ends. For the CDR3, the DNA is TGTGCCAGCGGGGCTAGTAGGAGTTCACCCCTCCACTTT. It yields the protein CASGASRSSPLHF.

The chain carries TRBV7-2 and TRBJ2-1; D may be TRBD2 (5 bases). Trimming cost V 5 bases and J 2 bases, with 10 bases left between them. This CDR3 has 14 residues. Germline CDR1 is SGHTA and CDR2 is FQGNSA. The CDR3 bases are TGTGCCAGCAGCCCTAGCAGCGCCTACAATGAGCAGTTCTTC. This sequence encodes CASSPSSAYNEQFF. Combining the CDR3 with reference TRBV7-2 and TRBJ2-1 gives the whole variable domain GAGVSQSPSNKVTEKGKDVELRCDPISGHTALYWYRQSLGQGLEFLIYFQGNSAPDKSGLPSDRFSAERTGGSVSTLTIQRTQQEDSAVYLCASSPSSAYNEQFFGPGTRLTVL.

The chain is built from TRBV11-3 and TRBJ2-3, with D perhaps matching TRBD1 (5 bases). The CDR3 is 14 residues long. The germline V gene has CDR1 SGHNT and CDR2 YENEEA. The V end lost 3 bases, the J end lost 2 bases, and 9 bases lay between the germline ends. CDR3 sequence reads: CASSFDRATDTQYF. In DNA, the CDR3 is TGTGCCAGCAGCTTCGACAGAGCCACAGATACGCAGTATTTT.

The rearrangement uses TRBV7-2 and TRBJ2-5, with D maybe TRBD1 (6 bases). Germline CDR1 and CDR2: SGHTA and FQGNSA. CDR3 length: 12 amino acids. V lost 2 bases to trimming and J lost 10 bases, with 11 bases between them. CDR3 amino acids: CASSLHRTVQYF. CDR3 nucleotide sequence: TGTGCCAGCAGCTTACATCGGACAGTCCAGTACTTC.

V usage is TRBV5-6 and J usage is TRBJ1-2; 8 nucleotides align to TRBD1. In germline, CDR1 is SGHDT, CDR2 YYEEEE. With V trimmed by 3 bases and J by 4 bases, 5 bases remained unmatched. The CDR3 loop spans 14 amino acids. CDR3 region: CASSSRQGPYGYTF. CDR3 in DNA: TGTGCCAGCAGCTCTAGACAGGGGCCCTATGGCTACACCTTC.

This clone was recorded only once. The genes are TRBV4-1 and TRBJ1-2, with 7 bases aligning to TRBD1. CDR1 is MGHRA, CDR2 YSYEKL, per germline. J lost 7 bases, V lost 3 bases, and 2 bases had no gene match. The CDR3 consists of 12 residues. The CDR3 DNA reads TGCGCCAGCAGCCATGACAGGGCTGGCTACACCTTC. This sequence encodes CASSHDRAGYTF.

V and J are TRBV4-2 and TRBJ1-3; D gene uncertain. The CDR3 spans 16 residues. CDR1 LGHNA and CDR2 YNFKEQ come from the germline V gene. The V and J ends lost 0 bases and 0 bases respectively, with 9 bases between them. CDR3 DNA: TGTGCCAGCAGCCAAGAACGGTCCCTCTCTGGAAACACCATATATTTT. Translated: CASSQERSLSGNTIYF.

This chain joins TRBV7-9 and TRBJ1-2; D not certain. Germline CDR1 SEHNR, CDR2 FQNEAQ (reference sequence). CDR3 length: 13 amino acids. V was shortened by 0 bases and J by 8 bases, with 10 bases between the two germline ends. The CDR3 region is CASSLAPVGGYTF. For the CDR3, the DNA is TGTGCCAGCAGCTTAGCCCCTGTGGGCGGCTACACCTTC.

The chain combines TRBV5-1 with TRBJ2-1, with TRBD1 matching 11 bases. The V gene end was trimmed by 5 bases and the J gene end by 6 bases; junction bases not matched to a gene: 4. Germline loops: CDR1 SGHRS, CDR2 YFSETQ. CDR3 length: 14 residues. The CDR3 sequence is CASSSGTGGNEQFF. The CDR3 DNA is TGCGCCAGCAGTTCCGGGACAGGGGGCAATGAGCAGTTCTTC.

V and J are TRBV14 and TRBJ1-2, with D possibly matching TRBD1 (5 bases). Germline CDR1 SGHDN, CDR2 FVKESK. This CDR3 has 14 amino acids. Trimming stripped 5 bases from V and 2 bases from J, with 12 bases between. CDR3 nucleotide sequence: TGTGCCAGCAGCGACTACGGGGGAAACTATGGCTACACCTTC. Amino acid sequence: CASSDYGGNYGYTF.

This sequence joins TRBV6-5 and TRBJ1-5; D uncertain. This CDR3 comprises 14 residues. V was cut by 2 bases and J by 7 bases, with 12 bases left in between. Germline V gives CDR1 MNHEY, CDR2 SVGAGI. In DNA form, the CDR3 reads TGTGCCAGCAGTTACGCAGGAATAGGACAGCCCCAGCATTTT. The encoded protein is CASSYAGIGQPQHF.

The genes are TRBV7-2 and TRBJ2-3, with no clear D. Trimming removed 2 bases at V and 2 bases at J, with 2 bases between. Germline CDR1 and CDR2: SGHTA and FQGNSA. The CDR3 loop spans 12 amino acids. The CDR3 region has the DNA TGTGCCAGCAGCTTATACACAGATACGCAGTATTTT. It codes for CASSLYTDTQYF.

Here the CDR3 DNA reads TGTGCCTGGAGTCGGGGTTCTGGAAACACCATATATTTT. It is translated as CAWSRGSGNTIYF. This sequence joins TRBV30 and TRBJ1-3; no clear D. CDR3 length: 13 residues. Germline values: CDR1 GTSNPN, CDR2 SVGIG (reference sequence). V lost 2 bases, J lost 1 base, and 6 bases lay in between.

The chain links TRBV10-3 to TRBJ1-2; D is unresolved. The CDR3 length is 12 residues. CDR1 and CDR2 (germline): ENHRY, SYGVKD. V lost 11 bases and J 0 bases, leaving 10 bases between the germline ends. The CDR3, as DNA: TGTGCCCTCGGCCGGGCTAACTATGGCTACACCTTC. Residues: CALGRANYGYTF.

This clone has only a few counts. The J gene is TRBJ2-1, the V gene TRBV2; TRBD2 agrees at 10 bases. The CDR3 has 19 amino acids. Germline loops: CDR1 SNHLY, CDR2 FYNNEI. After removal of 4 bases from V and 0 bases from J, the junction contained 12 bases not matched to a gene. Here the CDR3 reads CASSGGASGGLSSYNEQFF. DNA of the CDR3: TGTGCCAGCAGTGGCGGGGCTAGCGGGGGACTGAGCTCCTACAATGAGCAGTTCTTC.

This rearrangement joins TRBV12-5 to TRBJ1-2; D is perhaps TRBD1 (5 bases). The CDR3 has 13 amino acids. Trimming stripped 1 base from V and 7 bases from J, with 10 bases between. The germline gives CDR1 LGHNT, CDR2 FRNRAP. The chain's CDR3 is CASGLDRRAGYTF. CDR3 DNA: TGTGCTAGTGGTTTGGACCGCAGGGCTGGCTACACCTTC.

The V and J genes are TRBV7-6 and TRBJ1-6; 7 bases are shared with TRBD1. The germline CDR1 and CDR2 sequences are SGHVS and FNYEAQ. The V segment lost 5 bases and the J segment 7 bases; nucleotides outside the gene matches: 11. CDR3 length equals 16 residues. The CDR3 nucleotides are TGTGCCAGCAGCCTCACCGGACAGGCCACAAATTCACCCCTCCACTTT. This gives the protein CASSLTGQATNSPLHF.

About this clone itself: This same CDR3 is encoded by further DNA sequences in the sample. This chain joins TRBV7-2 and TRBJ1-1, with D maybe TRBD1 (5 bases). The CDR3 runs 14 residues. CDR1 is SGHTA and CDR2 is FQGNSA in the germline V gene. Trimming left V 3 bases short and J 0 bases short, with 8 bases between. This chain's CDR3 is CASSFGGVNTEAFF. As DNA, the CDR3 is TGTGCCAGCAGCTTCGGGGGGGTGAACACTGAAGCTTTCTTT.

This rearrangement joins TRBV4-1 to TRBJ2-1; D call uncertain. Trimming cost V 1 base and J 0 bases, with 10 bases left between them. Germline V CDR1 and CDR2: MGHRA, YSYEKL. The CDR3 is 16 residues long. For the CDR3, the DNA is TGCGCCAGCAGCCAAGTTAATCTAGTCTCCTACAATGAGCAGTTCTTC. It specifies CASSQVNLVSYNEQFF.